This T cell receptor (beta chain) was recorded in a study of cytomegalovirus exposure and HLA in healthy donors. As regards this clone: The antigen is not known.

The donors were healthy bone marrow donors. PCR involved 60 Vbeta and 13 Jbeta primers. The assay was immunoSEQ multiplex PCR, and TCRdb's table has in-frame clones only and misses some. The data show 160,000 or so clones, approximately 84% seen once. The study, taken as a whole, reports: Later work found that TCR association rates differed between HLA loci; DRB1 had the most and HLA-C the fewest. Earlier analysis yielded a pattern in which most TCR beta V segments were productive about 87% or about 30% of the time. Presence/absence analyses rested on an assumption that sequencing depth was roughly uniform across donors.

Germline lookup yields CDR1 SNHLY and CDR2 FYNNEI. V trimming: 7 bases; J trimming: 6 bases; junction bases outside the gene matches: 9. The CDR3 spans 14 residues. The V call is TRBV2, the J call TRBJ2-1; 7 nucleotides line up with TRBD2. Input material: PBMCs. This clonotype was sampled from a man between 25 and 39 years old in good health and CMV-seronegative. CDR3 loop: CASTALGGGNEQFF. The CDR3 coding sequence is TGTGCCAGCACCGCTTTGGGGGGGGGCAATGAGCAGTTCTTC.